This TCR beta chain was obtained from a study of cytotoxic CD8 clonotypes in ibrutinib-treated CLL. Sequencing used immunoSEQ multiplex PCR; TCRdb keeps in-frame clones, though not all of them. The table shows about 76,000 clones, with roughly 85% occurring only once. This CDR3 has 11 residues. Germline CDR1 SNHLY, CDR2 FYNNEI. V lost 6 bases to trimming and J lost 9 bases, with 8 bases between them. General study results and limits: Circulating CD8+ T-cell counts were tracked by baseline clonality, which exceeded that of age-matched healthy donors.

For this clone: Antigen specificity is unknown.

J is TRBJ2-2 and V is TRBV2; D gene unclear. The receptor comes from a human donor with chronic lymphocytic leukemia. The starting material was PBMCs, obtained after 24 months of ibrutinib treatment. CDR3 sequence: CASSASWELFF. CDR3 coding DNA: TGTGCCAGCAGCGCGTCGTGGGAGCTGTTTTTT.